The following is a TCR beta chain sequence with its context. This sample stems from a study of blood T cell repertoires in COVID-19. Across the whole study: The analysed material was cDNA or gDNA that came from T cells, B-cell-depleted T cells, or PBMCs.

In the authors' workflow: Counts of nucleated cells, estimated from reference gene primer amplification, were obtained. This table comes from immunoSEQ multiplex PCR, and its TCRdb copy is limited to in-frame clones, with some not included. The DNA gave D and trimming, while V, J and clone size come from that table. The table records approximately 81,000 clones, 82% of them present only once. The material sequenced was peripheral blood. The sequence came from a human donor in a cohort sampled during active COVID-19.

The DNA of the CDR3 is TGTGCCAGCAGCGTAACCACGGGACAGGGCGCAATGTCGTCGCATCGCTACACCTTC. Residues: CASSVTTGQGAMSSHRYTF. V is TRBV9 and J is TRBJ1-2, with 9 bases fitting TRBD1. The CDR3 extends over 19 amino acids. V lost 1 base, J lost 9 bases, and 22 bases stayed unmatched. CDR1 and CDR2 (germline): SGDLS, YYNGEE.